This TCR beta chain was sequenced during a study of blood T cells in healthy people across ages. Across the study: Researchers report that template switching captured about one barcoded beta molecule per two T cells. General study findings and limits: The study could not conclusively compare naive and antigen-experienced cells, given its unsorted PBMCs.

No fewer than 6 million PBMCs went into each sample. With a J-beta primer mix and a sample-barcoded 5' primer, a second PCR ran about 6 to 11 cycles. Each cDNA molecule was tagged by a template-switch adaptor with 12 random nucleotides. Each CDR3 protein gets one entry after TCRdb re-called the 5' RACE reads with MiXCR. The table has roughly 900,000 distinct CDR3 sequences, under 50% seen once. Comment on this clonotype: Antigen: not known.

From germline, CDR1 is MNHNY and CDR2 SVGAGI (reference sequence). The CDR3 runs 14 residues. The sample taken for sequencing was blood. The chain carries TRBV6-6 and TRBJ2-4, with 7 positions matching TRBD1. The DNA end is more similar to TRBJ2-7, so the J call may be wrong. The receptor was derived from a man aged 30 to 39 in good health. The chain's CDR3 is CASTKENRGHEQYF. The DNA for the CDR3 is TGTGCCAGCACAAAGGAGAACAGGGGCCACGAGCAGTACTTC.